Listed below are T cell receptor beta chains from one sample, sequenced in a study of cytomegalovirus exposure and HLA in healthy donors. The method was immunoSEQ multiplex PCR; TCRdb's version includes in-frame clones alone and lacks a portion of them. This sample has about 68,000 clones, with approximately 80% found just once. Sequencing was carried out using PBMCs. These receptors all come from a human donor in good health. The CDR3 runs from the conserved cysteine through the conserved F or W. D genes are given only for firm matches.

D	V	J	CDR3
TRBD1	TRBV5-1	TRBJ1-3	CASSLSPGQGEYTIYF
-	TRBV6-6	TRBJ2-5	CASNRTPGLETQYF
TRBD1	TRBV28	TRBJ2-7	CASSLGTALGEQYF
TRBD1	TRBV2	TRBJ1-1	CASSSPGQGRTEAFF
TRBD1	TRBV5-6	TRBJ1-2	CASSPGQGARGYTF
-	TRBV6-1	TRBJ1-6	CASRSPQNSPLHF
-	TRBV7-8	TRBJ1-2	CASSRTGNKAGYGYTF
-	TRBV28	TRBJ2-1	CASSSNNEQFF
-	TRBV5-1	TRBJ1-2	CASSLGLRGDYGYTF
-	TRBV6-5	TRBJ1-2	CASSPLPQGNYGYTF